This T cell receptor beta chain was documented in a study of cytomegalovirus exposure and HLA in healthy donors. The PCR was carried out with 60 Vbeta primers and 13 Jbeta primers. TCRdb keeps only in-frame clones here, not all; method: immunoSEQ multiplex PCR. The data contain about 140,000 clones, 80% of them singletons. The germline V gene encodes CDR1 SGHRS and CDR2 YFSETQ. V shed 0 bases and J shed 4 bases, with 12 bases lying between them. The CDR3 extends over 15 amino acids. This rearrangement joins TRBV5-1 to TRBJ2-3; D unclear. This clonotype was obtained from a man aged 25-45 years in good health and CMV-seronegative. Sequencing input: PBMCs. DNA for the CDR3: TGCGCCAGCAGCTTGGATGCTAGTAGGTCAGATACGCAGTATTTT. This codes for CASSLDASRSDTQYF.